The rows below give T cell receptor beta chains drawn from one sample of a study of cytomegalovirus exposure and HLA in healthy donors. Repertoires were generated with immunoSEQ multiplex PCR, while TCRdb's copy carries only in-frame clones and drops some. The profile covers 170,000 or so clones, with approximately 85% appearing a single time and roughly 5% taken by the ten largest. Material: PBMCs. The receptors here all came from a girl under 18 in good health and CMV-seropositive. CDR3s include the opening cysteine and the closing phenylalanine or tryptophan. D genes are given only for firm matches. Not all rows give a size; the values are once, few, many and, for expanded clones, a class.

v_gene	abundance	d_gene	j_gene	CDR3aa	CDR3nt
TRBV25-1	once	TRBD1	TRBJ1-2	CASSAGGVGYGYTF	TGTGCCAGCAGTGCAGGGGGTGTAGGCTATGGCTACACCTTC
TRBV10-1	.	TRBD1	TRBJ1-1	CASSESNRGGAVPEAFF	TGCGCCAGCAGTGAGTCGAACAGGGGGGGCGCCGTACCTGAAGCTTTCTTT
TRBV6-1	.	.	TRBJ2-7	CASSTMRASYEQYF	TGTGCCAGCAGCACTATGCGGGCCTCCTACGAGCAGTACTTC
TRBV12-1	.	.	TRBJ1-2	CASSLYGDRGVDNYGYTF	TGTGCCAGCAGCCTCTATGGCGACCGGGGGGTGGATAACTATGGCTACACCTTC
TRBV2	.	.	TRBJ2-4	CASSEEAGLMVQYF	TGTGCCAGCAGTGAAGAAGCGGGCCTCATGGTTCAGTACTTC
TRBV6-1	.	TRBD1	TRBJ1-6	CASIPRTGQGSPLHF	TGTGCCAGCATTCCTCGGACAGGGCAGGGATCACCCCTCCACTTT
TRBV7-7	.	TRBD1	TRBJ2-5	CASSLASYQGAEETQYF	TGTGCTAGCAGCTTAGCCAGTTACCAGGGGGCGGAGGAGACCCAGTACTTC
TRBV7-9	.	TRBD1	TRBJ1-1	CASSSSGTGGPEAFF	TGTGCCAGCAGTTCATCCGGGACAGGAGGTCCTGAAGCTTTCTTT
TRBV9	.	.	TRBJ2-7	CASSVGNRAIPEQYF	TGTGCCAGCAGCGTAGGAAACAGGGCGATCCCCGAGCAGTACTTC
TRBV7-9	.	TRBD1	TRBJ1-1	CASSLKDPTGDEAFF	TGTGCCAGCAGCTTAAAGGACCCAACAGGGGATGAAGCTTTCTTT
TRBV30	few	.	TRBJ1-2	CAWSVRGPNYGYTF	TGTGCCTGGAGTGTACGAGGGCCTAACTATGGCTACACCTTC
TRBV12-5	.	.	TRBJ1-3	CASGLEARVGNTIYF	TGTGCTAGTGGTTTGGAAGCCCGGGTTGGAAACACCATATATTTT
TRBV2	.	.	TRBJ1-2	CASSELRQPWDGYTF	TGTGCCAGCAGTGAACTGAGACAGCCATGGGATGGCTACACCTTC
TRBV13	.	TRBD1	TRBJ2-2	CASPQGEFPGELFF	TGTGCCAGTCCGCAGGGGGAGTTCCCCGGGGAGCTGTTTTTT
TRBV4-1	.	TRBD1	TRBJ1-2	CASSQGGGRNYGYTF	TGCGCCAGCAGCCAAGGAGGGGGCAGGAACTATGGCTACACCTTC
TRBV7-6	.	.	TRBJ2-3	CASSLASGATDTQYF	TGTGCCAGCAGCTTAGCTTCAGGGGCCACAGATACGCAGTATTTT
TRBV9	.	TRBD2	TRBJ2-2	CASSPQLWTRGGELFF	TGTGCCAGCAGCCCCCAGTTATGGACGCGGGGGGGGGAGCTGTTTTTT
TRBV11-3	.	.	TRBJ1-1	CASSLGGGNTEAFF	TGTGCCAGCAGCTTAGGGGGGGGGAACACTGAAGCTTTCTTT
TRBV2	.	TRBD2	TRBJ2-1	CASRRTSGGQGGNEQFF	TGTGCCAGCAGGCGGACTAGCGGGGGGCAAGGAGGTAATGAGCAGTTCTTC
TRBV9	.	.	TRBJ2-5	CASSRSGTQETQYF	TGTGCCAGCAGCAGATCCGGGACTCAAGAGACCCAGTACTTC
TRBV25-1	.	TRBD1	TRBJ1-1	CASSDPTGLNTEAFF	TGTGCCAGCAGTGACCCGACAGGGCTGAACACTGAAGCTTTCTTT
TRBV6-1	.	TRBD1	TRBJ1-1	CAKGQAQMNTEAFF	TGTGCCAAGGGACAGGCGCAGATGAACACTGAAGCTTTCTTT
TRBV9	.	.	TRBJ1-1	CASSVGRNTEAFF	TGTGCCAGCAGCGTAGGCAGGAACACTGAAGCTTTCTTT
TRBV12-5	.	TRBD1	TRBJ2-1	CASGLVQTGTGRGDEQFF	TGTGCTAGTGGTTTGGTTCAAACCGGGACAGGGCGCGGAGATGAGCAGTTCTTC
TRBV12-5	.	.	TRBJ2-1	CASSLGLVSSYNEQFF	TGTGCTAGTAGTTTGGGACTGGTGAGCTCCTACAATGAGCAGTTCTTC
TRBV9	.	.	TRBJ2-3	CASSLPTGPSTDTQYF	TGTGCCAGCAGCCTCCCGACTGGTCCTAGCACAGATACGCAGTATTTT
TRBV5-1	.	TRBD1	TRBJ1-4	CASSRTGGHEKLFF	TGCGCCAGCAGCAGGACAGGGGGGCATGAAAAACTGTTTTTT
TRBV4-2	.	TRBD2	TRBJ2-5	CASSQEGLAGQETQYF	TGTGCCAGCAGCCAAGAAGGACTAGCGGGGCAGGAGACCCAGTACTTC
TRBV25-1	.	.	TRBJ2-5	CASSELVGSTYGETQYF	TGTGCCAGCAGTGAATTAGTCGGGTCGACGTATGGAGAGACCCAGTACTTC
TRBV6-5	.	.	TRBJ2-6	CASSYTGEAGANVLTF	TGTGCCAGCAGTTATACAGGGGAGGCTGGGGCCAACGTCCTGACTTTC
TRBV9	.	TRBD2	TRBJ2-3	CASSVGRSGGPTDTQYF	TGTGCCAGCAGCGTAGGAAGGAGCGGGGGGCCCACAGATACGCAGTATTTT
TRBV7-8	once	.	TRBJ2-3	CASSLVPAGGTDTQYF	TGTGCCAGCAGCTTAGTTCCCGCTGGAGGCACAGATACGCAGTATTTT
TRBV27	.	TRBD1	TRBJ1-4	CASSFGDSLNEKLFF	TGTGCCAGCAGTTTTGGGGACAGCCTTAATGAAAAACTGTTTTTT
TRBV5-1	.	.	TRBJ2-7	CASSLGSSISYEQYF	TGCGCCAGCAGCTTGGGGAGCAGTATTTCCTACGAGCAGTACTTC
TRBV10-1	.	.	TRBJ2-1	CASSESNSGQTIPGREFF	TGCGCCAGCAGTGAGTCGAACTCTGGACAGACCATACCGGGCCGAGAGTTCTTC
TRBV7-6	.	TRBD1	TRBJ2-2	CASSLGHRRGKDTGELFF	TGTGCCAGCAGCTTAGGCCACCGCAGGGGGAAGGACACCGGGGAGCTGTTTTTT
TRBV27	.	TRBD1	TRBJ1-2	CASSLSGQGYGYTF	TGTGCCAGCAGTTTATCAGGACAGGGATATGGCTACACCTTC
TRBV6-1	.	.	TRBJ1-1	CASSEGGHMNTEAFF	TGTGCCAGCAGTGAAGGGGGACATATGAACACTGAAGCTTTCTTT
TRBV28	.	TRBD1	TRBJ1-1	CASSFGRGGDGTEAFF	TGTGCCAGCAGTTTCGGGAGAGGGGGCGATGGCACTGAAGCTTTCTTT
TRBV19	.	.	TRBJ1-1	CASSGTRGLQVGNTEAFF	TGTGCCAGTAGTGGGACAAGGGGGTTACAGGTAGGGAACACTGAAGCTTTCTTT
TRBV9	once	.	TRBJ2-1	CASSGVNLDEQFF	TGTGCCAGCAGCGGAGTTAATTTGGATGAGCAGTTCTTC
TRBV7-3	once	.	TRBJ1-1	CASSYGGDTEAFF	TGTGCCAGCAGCTACGGGGGGGACACTGAAGCTTTCTTT
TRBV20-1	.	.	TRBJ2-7	CSARRNNEQYF	TGCAGTGCTCGGCGGAATAACGAGCAGTACTTC
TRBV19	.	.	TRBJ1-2	CASSIVDRDNYGYTF	TGTGCCAGTAGTATAGTTGACAGAGATAACTATGGCTACACCTTC
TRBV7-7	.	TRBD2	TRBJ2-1	CASSPGLAGGLSSYNEQFF	TGTGCTAGCAGCCCCGGACTAGCGGGGGGGTTAAGCTCCTACAATGAGCAGTTCTTC